The next 28 T cell receptor beta chains were all read from a single sample in a study of PD-1 blockade in classical Hodgkin lymphoma. Profiled with immunoSEQ multiplex PCR; TCRdb holds only in-frame clones, not every one. Of approximately 12,000 clones in the sample, around 80% were seen once. Each patient experienced a relapse that followed autologous stem cell transplantation, and brentuximab vedotin exposure varied. Sequenced material: peripheral blood mononuclear cells (PBMCs), taken at baseline. Every receptor here comes from a human donor with classical Hodgkin lymphoma.

This rearrangement joins TRBV5-4 to TRBJ2-3; 7 nucleotides align to TRBD2. Germline V CDR1 and CDR2: SGHNT, YYREEE (reference sequence). V shed 4 bases, J shed 0 bases, and the junction held 5 bases outside the gene matches. The CDR3 has 15 amino acids. The CDR3, as DNA: TGTGCCAGCAGCGATCTAGCGGTTAGCACAGATACGCAGTATTTT. This encodes CASSDLAVSTDTQYF.

This clone was counted between two and nine times. This chain uses TRBV10-3 with TRBJ2-1; 14 nucleotides agree with TRBD2. Germline CDR1 reads ENHRY; CDR2 reads SYGVKD. This CDR3 spans 18 amino acids. The ends lost 7 bases at V and 0 bases at J; junction bases unmatched: 8. The CDR3 DNA reads TGTGCCATCAAGGGACTAGCGGGGGCCTTCAGCTCCTACAATGAGCAGTTCTTC. Translating gives CAIKGLAGAFSSYNEQFF.

V usage is TRBV30 and J usage is TRBJ2-7, with 7 positions matching TRBD2. Germline V gene sequence: CDR1 GTSNPN, CDR2 SVGIG (reference sequence). J gave up 2 bases and V 7 bases, and 11 bases lay outside the gene matches. The CDR3 has 14 amino acids. CDR3 loop: CASSGSREAYEQYF. CDR3 DNA: TGTGCCTCAAGTGGCTCTCGGGAGGCCTACGAGCAGTACTTC. The full variable domain, completed using reference TRBV30 and TRBJ2-7, is SQTIHQWPATLVQPVGSPLSLECTVEGTSNPNLYWYRQAAGRGLQLLFYSVGIGQISSEVPQNLSASRPQDRQFILSSKKLLLSDSGFYLCASSGSREAYEQYFGPGTRLTVT.

J is TRBJ1-1 and V is TRBV5-4; D is perhaps TRBD1 (5 bases). CDR3 length: 14 amino acids. Per germline, CDR1 SGHNT and CDR2 YYREEE (reference sequence). The V end was cut by 0 bases, the J end by 4 bases, with 10 bases between. The CDR3 loop is CASSLGPRGTEAFF. The CDR3 DNA follows: TGTGCCAGCAGCTTGGGTCCGAGGGGCACTGAAGCTTTCTTT.

This chain joins TRBV5-1 and TRBJ2-3, with TRBD1 identical over 9 bases. The germline V gene has CDR1 SGHRS and CDR2 YFSETQ. This CDR3 is 16 amino acids long. The V and J ends lost 0 bases and 9 bases, in that order; junction bases with no gene match: 11. The CDR3 DNA is TGCGCCAGCAGCTTGGGGGGACAGGGTACCCGAAAGACGCAGTATTTT. Amino acids: CASSLGGQGTRKTQYF.

This clone showed up just a few times. The chain uses TRBV15 and TRBJ2-2; D is perhaps TRBD2 (7 bases). V was pared by 0 bases and J by 7 bases, with 15 bases between. The CDR3 runs to 16 residues. Germline CDR1 and CDR2: LNHNV and YYDKDF (reference sequence). The CDR3 DNA sequence: TGTGCCACCAGCAGAGATAGACGCGGGGGCGGCGGGGAGCTGTTTTTT. Protein sequence: CATSRDRRGGGGELFF.

This chain connects TRBV4-1 to TRBJ2-1; D gene unclear. Germline V gene data show CDR1 as MGHRA and CDR2 as YSYEKL. V was trimmed by 5 bases and J by 2 bases, leaving 13 bases between them. There are 15 residues in the CDR3. The CDR3 reads CASSGLRQTYNEQFF. CDR3 sequence (DNA): TGCGCCAGCAGCGGTCTCCGTCAGACCTACAATGAGCAGTTCTTC.

CDR3 loop: CASSIVGVNTEAFF. The CDR3 DNA reads TGTGCCAGTAGTATCGTGGGGGTGAACACTGAAGCTTTCTTT. The rearrangement joins TRBV19 to TRBJ1-1; tentative D call: TRBD1 (5 bases). Germline lookup yields CDR1 LNHDA and CDR2 SQIVND (reference sequence). The germline V and J ends were trimmed by 3 bases and 0 bases, with 8 bases remaining between them. The CDR3 loop spans 14 amino acids.

This rearrangement joins TRBV5-1 to TRBJ1-1; 7 bases are shared with TRBD1. The V and J ends lost 5 bases and 0 bases, in that order; junction bases with no gene match: 7. This CDR3 comprises 15 residues. Germline V gene sequence: CDR1 SGHRS, CDR2 YFSETQ. The CDR3 sequence: CASSLTGTVNTEAFF. The CDR3 bases are TGCGCCAGCAGTTTAACCGGGACAGTGAACACTGAAGCTTTCTTT. Variable domain in full (rest from reference TRBV5-1 and TRBJ1-1): KAGVTQTPRYLIKTRGQQVTLSCSPISGHRSVSWYQQTPGQGLQFLFEYFSETQRNKGNFPGRFSGRQFSNSRSEMNVSTLELGDSALYLCASSLTGTVNTEAFFGQGTRLTVV.

The chain employs TRBV6-1 and TRBJ1-2; 8 bases are a match to TRBD1. CDR3 size: 14 residues. The germline gives CDR1 MNHNS, CDR2 SASEGT. J lost 4 bases, V lost 5 bases, and 6 bases had no gene match. The CDR3 nucleotides read TGTGCCAGCAGTCCAGGGGGCCTAAGCTATGGCTACACCTTC. It encodes CASSPGGLSYGYTF.

V usage is TRBV18 and J usage is TRBJ2-7; 11 nucleotides match TRBD2. Germline CDR1 KGHSH, CDR2 LQKENI. The CDR3 consists of 18 residues. V lost 4 bases and J lost 9; bases outside the gene matches: 20. The CDR3 spells CASSHSASGRTRDGGQYF. In DNA form, the CDR3 reads TGTGCCAGCTCACACTCCGCTAGCGGGAGGACAAGGGATGGTGGGCAGTACTTC.

The chain carries TRBV19 and TRBJ1-2; maybe TRBD1 (5 bases). Per germline, CDR1 LNHDA and CDR2 SQIVND (reference sequence). This CDR3 has 13 amino acids. Trimming shortened V by 10 bases and J by 0 bases, and 12 bases separated the two germline ends. The CDR3 region has the DNA TGTGCCACCGAGGACAAGCCTAACTATGGCTACACCTTC. Encoded protein: CATEDKPNYGYTF.

In its sample, this clone was seen a few times. The V gene is TRBV28, the J gene TRBJ2-3; a possible D gene is TRBD2 (5 bases). The CDR3 extends over 15 amino acids. The V gene lost 8 bases and the J gene lost 2 bases, with 17 bases spanning the gap. Germline CDR1 MDHEN, CDR2 SYDVKM. The CDR3: CASVSVYQDTDTQYF. The CDR3 nucleotides read TGTGCCAGCGTTAGCGTGTACCAGGACACAGATACGCAGTATTTT.

This chain joins TRBV7-6 and TRBJ2-7, with 10 bases aligning to TRBD2. V gave up 2 bases and J gave up 4 bases; unmatched junction bases: 5. There are 15 residues in the CDR3. Germline V CDR1 and CDR2: SGHVS, FNYEAQ. The CDR3 loop reads CASSLRAGGSYEQYF. CDR3 sequence (DNA): TGTGCCAGCAGCTTACGAGCGGGAGGGAGTTACGAGCAGTACTTC.

In its sample, this clone ranks as medium-sized (0.01 to 0.1%). V usage is TRBV19 and J usage is TRBJ2-1; the match to TRBD2 covers 8 bases. The germline V gene encodes CDR1 LNHDA and CDR2 SQIVND (reference sequence). The CDR3 runs 15 residues. The V segment lost 2 bases and the J segment 4 bases; nucleotides outside the gene matches: 4. For the CDR3, the DNA is TGTGCCAGTAGTATAAGCGGGAGCGGGTACAATGAGCAGTTCTTC. Its translation is CASSISGSGYNEQFF.

J is TRBJ2-2 and V is TRBV7-2; no definite D call. This CDR3 is built from 14 residues. Trimming took 2 bases from V and 5 from J, leaving 9 bases between them. Looked up from germline, CDR1 is SGHTA and CDR2 is FQGNSA. The CDR3 DNA follows: TGTGCCAGCAGCTTAAGTTATGGAACCGGGGAGCTGTTTTTT. Residues: CASSLSYGTGELFF.

This sequence joins TRBV13 and TRBJ1-3; D ambiguous. This CDR3 is built from 16 residues. The germline V and J ends were trimmed by 6 bases and 0 bases, with 15 bases remaining between them. CDR1 is PRHDT and CDR2 is FYEKMQ in the germline V gene (reference sequence). CDR3 sequence reads: CASRTRNRDSGNTIYF. The DNA for the CDR3 is TGTGCCAGCAGAACCAGGAATAGGGACTCTGGAAACACCATATATTTT.

This chain uses TRBV30 with TRBJ1-3; D might be TRBD1 (5 bases). The germline CDR1 and CDR2 sequences are GTSNPN and SVGIG (reference sequence). Trimming stripped 4 bases from V and 1 base from J, with 14 bases between. There are 15 residues in the CDR3. The DNA for the CDR3 is TGTGCCTGGATGGGGTCCGGGGGTTCTGGAAACACCATATATTTT. Translating it yields CAWMGSGGSGNTIYF.

This clone was found a few times. Here the CDR3 reads CASSPPCPQGKLPHEQYF. CDR3 in DNA: TGTGCCAGCAGCCCCCCCTGCCCCCAGGGGAAGCTCCCCCACGAGCAGTACTTC. The chain links TRBV21-1 to TRBJ2-7; the DNA was not compared with TRBD1, the D call given in the table. TRBV21-1 is described as a pseudogene. The CDR3 is 18 amino acids.

This clone was recorded a few times. V is TRBV4-1 and J is TRBJ1-5; D perhaps matches TRBD1 (6 bases). Germline loops: CDR1 MGHRA, CDR2 YSYEKL. The CDR3 sequence is 15 residues long. V was cut by 0 bases and J by 4 bases, with 10 bases left in between. CDR3 DNA: TGCGCCAGCAGCCAAGATTCAGGGGCGAATCAGCCCCAGCATTTT. Translating gives CASSQDSGANQPQHF.

The gene calls are TRBV5-1 and TRBJ2-2; 10 bases fit TRBD2. Trimming took 4 bases from V and 0 from J; bases not matched to a gene: 12. CDR1 and CDR2 from the germline V gene are SGHRS and YFSETQ. This CDR3 is 19 amino acids long. The CDR3 reads CASSPRSLAGRANTGELFF. CDR3 in DNA: TGCGCCAGCAGCCCCCGGTCACTAGCGGGGCGCGCGAACACCGGGGAGCTGTTTTTT.

The genes are TRBV19 and TRBJ2-2; 13 positions match TRBD2. CDR1 LNHDA and CDR2 SQIVND come from the germline V gene (reference sequence). V trimming: 5 bases; J trimming: 3 bases; junction bases outside the gene matches: 9. The CDR3 is 18 amino acids. The CDR3 nucleotides read TGTGCCAGTAGTGCCCCGAAACTAGCGGGAGGGTACACCGGGGAGCTGTTTTTT. The encoded protein is CASSAPKLAGGYTGELFF.

There are a few counts of this clone. The chain uses TRBV7-6 and TRBJ2-5, with 7 bases that match TRBD1. The CDR3 sequence is 13 residues long. The germline CDR1 and CDR2 sequences are SGHVS and FNYEAQ. With V trimmed by 4 bases and J by 7 bases, 6 bases remained unmatched. DNA of the CDR3: TGTGCCAGCAGCTCACGGACAGGTGCGACCCAGTACTTC. Translating it yields CASSSRTGATQYF.

This clone has only a few counts. This chain joins TRBV6-4 and TRBJ1-2, with D hard to call. CDR1 is MRHNA and CDR2 is SNTAGT in the germline V gene. The CDR3 is 11 amino acids. Trimming removed 4 bases from V and 4 bases from J, with 4 bases in between. The CDR3 loop reads CASSGGYGYTF. CDR3 nucleotides: TGTGCCAGCAGTGGGGGCTATGGCTACACCTTC.

This clone was recorded a few times. The rearrangement uses TRBV4-1 and TRBJ1-5; 9 positions match TRBD1. The germline V gene has CDR1 MGHRA and CDR2 YSYEKL. The length of the CDR3 is 15 residues. After removal of 1 base from V and 7 bases from J, the junction contained 5 bases not matched to a gene. The CDR3: CASSQVTGGAQPQHF. The CDR3 nucleotides read TGCGCCAGCAGCCAAGTGACAGGGGGGGCACAGCCCCAGCATTTT.

This chain joins TRBV29-1 and TRBJ2-3; D ambiguous. Trimming cost V 4 bases and J 6 bases, with 11 bases left between them. The CDR3 extends over 12 amino acids. Germline assignment: CDR1 SQVTM and CDR2 ANQGSEA. The CDR3 coding sequence is TGCAGCGTTGTCCAGGAGTTTGATACGCAGTATTTT. Translating gives CSVVQEFDTQYF.

The chain joins TRBV2 to TRBJ1-5, with D perhaps TRBD1 (5 bases). This CDR3 is built from 13 residues. V was pared by 2 bases and J by 9 bases, with 11 bases between. The germline CDR1 and CDR2 sequences are SNHLY and FYNNEI. CDR3 sequence (DNA): TGTGCCAGCAGTGAACAGGGTAACGTGCCCCAGCATTTT. Translated: CASSEQGNVPQHF.

This clone was observed a few times. V usage is TRBV5-6 and J usage is TRBJ2-7; maybe TRBD1 (6 bases). Trimming removed 4 bases at V and 4 bases at J, with 21 bases between. This CDR3 spans 16 amino acids. Germline V gene data show CDR1 as SGHDT and CDR2 as YYEEEE. CDR3 residues: CASSHFRTAFPYEQYV. Written as DNA, the CDR3 is TGTGCCAGCAGCCATTTTAGGACAGCATTTCCTTACGAGCAGTACGTC.